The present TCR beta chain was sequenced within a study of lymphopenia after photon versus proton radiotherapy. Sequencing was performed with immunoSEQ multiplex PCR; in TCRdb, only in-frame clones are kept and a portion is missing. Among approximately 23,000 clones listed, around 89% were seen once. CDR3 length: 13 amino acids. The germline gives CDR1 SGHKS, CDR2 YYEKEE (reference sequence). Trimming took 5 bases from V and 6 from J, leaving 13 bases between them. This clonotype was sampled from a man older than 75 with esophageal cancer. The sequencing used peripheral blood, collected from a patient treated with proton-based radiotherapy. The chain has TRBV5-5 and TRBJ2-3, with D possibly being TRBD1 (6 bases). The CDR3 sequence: CASSPTGLDTQYF. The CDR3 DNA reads TGTGCCAGCAGTCCGACAGGATTGGATACGCAGTATTTT. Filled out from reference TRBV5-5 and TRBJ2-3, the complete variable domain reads DAGVTQSPTHLIKTRGQQVTLRCSPISGHKSVSWYQQVLGQGPQFIFQYYEKEERGRGNFPDRFSARQFPNYSSELNVNALLLGDSALYLCASSPTGLDTQYFGPGTRLTVL.